This TCR beta chain derives from a study of siplizumab effects on memory and regulatory T cells (dated by TCRdb to about 2019). In the study overall: The study examined how the anti-CD2 antibody siplizumab affects alloreactive T-cell subsets in allogeneic mixed lymphocyte reactions built from human PBMCs.

Sorted unstimulated T cells, along with proliferating T cells recovered from mixed lymphocyte reactions, underwent TCRbeta CDR3 sequencing. Fresh whole blood from approximately 10 HLA-typed healthy donors was used to isolate PBMCs. Paper-wide results and their limitations: Compared with memory T cells, unstimulated naive T cells appeared more diverse, and naive cells seemed to make a substantial contribution to the alloresponse. Whether proliferating Tregs from siplizumab cultures actually had suppressive function was not functionally confirmed. Siplizumab significantly lowered the cumulative frequency of alloreactive sequences that could be traced to unstimulated CD4+ memory T cells. Roughly 80-95% of proliferating CD4+ or CD8+ clones could not be assigned a naive or memory phenotype. Of the alloreactive CD4+ clones that could be mapped, the Treg-derived share averaged roughly 69% with siplizumab compared with 25% to 30% in control reactions. Because sequences at frequencies below about 10^-5 were poorly captured, only a minor fraction of alloreactive clones could be mapped back to unstimulated subsets.

Library creation used the immunoSEQ multiplex PCR assay. Each sample had 90,000 to 100,000 TCR templates assayed by the deep sequencing platform. Genomic DNA extracted from sorted T cells was used for TCRbeta CDR3 sequencing. On the authors' methods: Clonal analysis of TCRbeta CDR3 data was done in the R programming language. Comparing unstimulated samples against CFSE-low samples taken after the reaction was how alloreactive CD4+ and CD8+ clones were defined. Alloreactive CD4+ clones were assigned to regulatory or non-regulatory origin by matching sequences to sorted unstimulated Treg and non-Treg repertoires. Entries here come from immuneACCESS through TCRdb and include only in-frame sequences with V and J called. Some clones fail to appear in such tables; in the studies checked, an unresolved V gene covers under half of the shortfall, and the cause of the remainder is unknown. For V, J and clone size, that table is used; D and trimming come from the DNA. The sample table lists over 60,000 clones, roughly nine tenths of them with a count of one. About 27% of the sample goes to the ten largest clones.

As for this clone: Which antigen it targets is not known. Within one base of it there is no much larger clone, and no base qualities were kept.

Trimmed from V: 3 bases; trimmed from J: 6 bases; junction bases lacking a gene match: 5. CDR1 and CDR2, looked up from the germline V gene (reference sequence), are SEHNR and FQNEAQ. The CDR3 spans 14 residues, from the cysteine through the phenylalanine. Kept here is only the CDR3 DNA, which spans 42 bases and is read in frame from base 1. The TCR was taken from a human donor in good health. The V and J genes are TRBV7-9 and TRBJ1-1, with 9 bases matching TRBD1. Sample: CD8+ T cells sorted from blood. CDR3 loop: CASSLGQGLSEAFF. The DNA sequence reads TGTGCCAGCAGCTTGGGACAGGGTTTATCTGAAGCTTTCTTT.